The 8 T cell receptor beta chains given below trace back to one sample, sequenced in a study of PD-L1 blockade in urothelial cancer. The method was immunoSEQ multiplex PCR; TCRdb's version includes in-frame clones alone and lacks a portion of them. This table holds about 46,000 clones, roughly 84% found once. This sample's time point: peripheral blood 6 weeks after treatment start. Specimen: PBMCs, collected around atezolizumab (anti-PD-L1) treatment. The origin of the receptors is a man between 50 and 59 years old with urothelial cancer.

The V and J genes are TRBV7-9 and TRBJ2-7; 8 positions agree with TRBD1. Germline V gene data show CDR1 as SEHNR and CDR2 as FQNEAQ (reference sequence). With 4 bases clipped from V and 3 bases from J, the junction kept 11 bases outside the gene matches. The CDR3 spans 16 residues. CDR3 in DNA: TGTGCCAGCAGCTCTGGTCAGGGCAGGGGGCGCTACGAGCAGTACTTC. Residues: CASSSGQGRGRYEQYF.

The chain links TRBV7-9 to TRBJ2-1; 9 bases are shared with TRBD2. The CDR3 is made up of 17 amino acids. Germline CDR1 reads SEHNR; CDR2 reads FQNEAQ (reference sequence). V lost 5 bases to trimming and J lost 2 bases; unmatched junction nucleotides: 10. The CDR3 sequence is CASSPPLSGGTYNEQFF. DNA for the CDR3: TGTGCCAGCAGCCCCCCCTTGAGCGGGGGGACCTACAATGAGCAGTTCTTC. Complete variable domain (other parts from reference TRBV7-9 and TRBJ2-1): DTGVSQNPRHKITKRGQNVTFRCDPISEHNRLYWYRQTLGQGPEFLTYFQNEAQLEKSRLLSDRFSAERPKGSFSTLEIQRTEQGDSAMYLCASSPPLSGGTYNEQFFGPGTRLTVL.

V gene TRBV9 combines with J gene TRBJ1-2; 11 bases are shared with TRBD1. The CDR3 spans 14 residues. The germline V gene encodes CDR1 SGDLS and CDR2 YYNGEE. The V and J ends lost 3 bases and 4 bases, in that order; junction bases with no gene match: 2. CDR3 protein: CASSAGTGGYGYTF. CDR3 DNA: TGTGCCAGCAGCGCCGGGACAGGGGGCTATGGCTACACCTTC.

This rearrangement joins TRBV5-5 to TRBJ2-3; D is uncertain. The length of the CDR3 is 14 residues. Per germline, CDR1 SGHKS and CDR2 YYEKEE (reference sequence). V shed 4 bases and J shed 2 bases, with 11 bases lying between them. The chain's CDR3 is CASSVASATDTQYF. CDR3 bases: TGTGCCAGCAGCGTAGCTTCGGCCACAGATACGCAGTATTTT.

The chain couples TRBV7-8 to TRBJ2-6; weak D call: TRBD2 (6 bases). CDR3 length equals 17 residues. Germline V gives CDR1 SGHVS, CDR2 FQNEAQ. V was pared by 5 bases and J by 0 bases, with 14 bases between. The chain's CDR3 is CASSPFWDFSGANVLTF. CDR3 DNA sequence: TGTGCCAGCAGCCCTTTTTGGGACTTCTCTGGGGCCAACGTCCTGACTTTC.

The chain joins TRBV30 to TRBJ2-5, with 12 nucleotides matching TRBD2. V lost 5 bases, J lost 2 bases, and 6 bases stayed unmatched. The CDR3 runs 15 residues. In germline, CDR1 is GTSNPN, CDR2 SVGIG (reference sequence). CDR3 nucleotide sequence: TGTGCCTGGGGACTAGCGGGGCTAACTCAAGAGACCCAGTACTTC. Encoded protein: CAWGLAGLTQETQYF.

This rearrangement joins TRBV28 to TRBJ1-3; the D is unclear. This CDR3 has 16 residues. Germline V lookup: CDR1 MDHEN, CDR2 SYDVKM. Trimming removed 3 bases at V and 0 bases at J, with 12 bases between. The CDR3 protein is CASSFRRGNSGNTIYF. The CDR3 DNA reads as TGTGCCAGCAGTTTTCGGCGCGGTAACTCTGGAAACACCATATATTTT.

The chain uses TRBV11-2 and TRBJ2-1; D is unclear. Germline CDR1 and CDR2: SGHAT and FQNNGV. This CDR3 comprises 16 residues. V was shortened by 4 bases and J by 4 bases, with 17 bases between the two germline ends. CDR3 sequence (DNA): TGTGCCAGCAGCTCTCACCGGGTCTTGACTTACAATGAGCAGTTCTTC. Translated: CASSSHRVLTYNEQFF.